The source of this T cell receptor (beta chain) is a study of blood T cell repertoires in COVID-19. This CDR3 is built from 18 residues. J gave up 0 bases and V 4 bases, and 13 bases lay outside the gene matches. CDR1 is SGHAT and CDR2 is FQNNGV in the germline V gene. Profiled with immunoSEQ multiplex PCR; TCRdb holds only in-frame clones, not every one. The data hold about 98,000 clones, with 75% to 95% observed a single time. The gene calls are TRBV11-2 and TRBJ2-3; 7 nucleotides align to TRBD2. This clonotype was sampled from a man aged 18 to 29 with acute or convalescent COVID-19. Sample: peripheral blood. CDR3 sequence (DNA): TGTGCCAGCAGCTCCTATTACCCCGGGACTAAGAGCACAGATACGCAGTATTTT. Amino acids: CASSSYYPGTKSTDTQYF.